The clone carrying this T cell receptor (beta chain) has more than one count but fewer than ten. Profiling relied on immunoSEQ multiplex PCR, and the TCRdb table lists in-frame clones only, not all of them. The sample yields about 68,000 clones, roughly 84% seen once. The data are from a study of blood T cell repertoires in COVID-19. The CDR3 runs to 14 residues. Looked up from germline, CDR1 is KGHSH and CDR2 is LQKENI. The V and J ends lost 0 bases and 2 bases respectively, with 7 bases between them. Material for sequencing was peripheral blood. This receptor was taken from a man aged 50 or older with active COVID-19. V is TRBV18 and J is TRBJ1-2; D remains ambiguous. CDR3 in DNA: TGTGCCAGCTCACCACCTTCGGGGAACTATGGCTACACCTTC. Amino acid sequence: CASSPPSGNYGYTF.